The clone carrying this TCR beta chain was seen a few times. Its specificity is not known. This entry is derived from a study of post-analysis software for immune sequencing data. Study summary: The patients showed relapsing-remitting, secondary progressive and progressive-relapsing multiple sclerosis courses.

TCR beta cDNA libraries had unique molecular identifiers. cDNA molecules numbering roughly 500,000 came from approximately 0.91 to 9.4 million T cells. MiXCR, applied by TCRdb to the PCR reads, yields one record per CDR3 protein. The sample lists about 810,000 distinct CDR3 sequences; roughly 58% were seen once. General study points: Multiple sclerosis patients had significantly lower normalized Chao1 diversity than controls. Samples from a shared batch, those prepared together, strongly co-clustered by F measure.

Source material: blood. The sequence derives from a girl aged 10-17 years with multiple sclerosis.

The DNA of the CDR3 is TGCAGCGTTGAATCCGGGAGCTATGGCTACACCTTC. Amino acid sequence: CSVESGSYGYTF. The chain employs TRBV29-1 and TRBJ1-2; no definite D call. V was clipped by 2 bases and J by 4 bases, with 8 bases between them. CDR3 length: 12 residues. Germline V CDR1 and CDR2: SQVTM, ANQGSEA.